This TCR beta chain was retrieved from a study of T cell clones after liver transplantation. Study context: Without induction therapy, subjects received standard immunosuppression until 12-24 months post-transplant. Blood was drawn pre-transplant, before withdrawal, and after full or failed withdrawal. Study outcomes and limitations: Small, mixed patient groups and varying post-transplant times limit these conclusions.

The CDR3 sequence is 16 residues long. Trimming took 2 bases from V and 4 from J, leaving 14 bases between them. Germline values: CDR1 SGHDN, CDR2 FVKESK. Note on this clone: What it binds is unknown.

The protocol was immunoSEQ multiplex PCR, while the TCRdb copy is restricted to in-frame clones and leaves out a portion. The sample includes more than 100,000 clones, around 80% of them seen just once. This clonotype was obtained from a human patient who received a liver transplant. Some T cells may be supplied by the graft donor. The chain couples TRBV14 to TRBJ1-4; the D is unclear. Sequencing was performed on CD4+ T cells from blood, taken approximately 50 months after liver transplant. The CDR3 DNA is TGTGCCAGCAGCCAAATTTTCGGCGGGGATAATGAAAAACTGTTTTTT. Residues: CASSQIFGGDNEKLFF.